This passage covers 28 T cell receptor beta chains from one sample sequenced in a study of CD8+ T cells in alopecia areata. RNA was isolated and reverse transcribed to cDNA, the sequencing template. TCRdb's copy holds only in-frame clones and misses some; the assay was immunoSEQ multiplex PCR. The sample includes some 120,000 clones, about 50% seen only once; the top ten take more than 9%. The sequenced sample was NKG2D-low CD8+ T cells sorted from blood. These receptor sequences come from a human donor with alopecia areata.

V and J are TRBV27 and TRBJ2-3; the D gene is possibly TRBD2 (6 bases). Trimming took 11 bases from V and 0 from J, leaving 12 bases between them. The CDR3 has 13 amino acids. Germline values: CDR1 MNHEY, CDR2 SMNVEV (reference sequence). CDR3 protein: CASTRGSTDTQYF. CDR3 DNA: TGTGCCTCGACGCGGGGTAGCACAGATACGCAGTATTTT.

This clone was observed a few times. This chain joins TRBV29-1 and TRBJ2-7; 10 nucleotides line up with TRBD1. The V segment lost 4 bases and the J segment 5 bases; nucleotides outside the gene matches: 11. The CDR3 is made up of 15 amino acids. The germline gives CDR1 SQVTM, CDR2 ANQGSEA. The CDR3 sequence: CSVGVRDRGDNEQYF. The DNA for the CDR3 is TGCAGCGTTGGCGTGAGGGACAGGGGTGACAACGAGCAGTACTTC.

The chain carries TRBV29-1 and TRBJ2-4; D is possibly TRBD2 (5 bases). There are 16 residues in the CDR3. V was clipped by 0 bases and J by 5 bases, with 17 bases between them. CDR1 and CDR2 from the germline V gene are SQVTM and ANQGSEA. CDR3 region: CSVEDWTPDGENIQYF. The CDR3 bases are TGCAGCGTTGAAGATTGGACCCCCGACGGGGAAAACATTCAGTACTTC.

V is TRBV5-6 and J is TRBJ1-2; D perhaps matches TRBD1 (5 bases). CDR1 is SGHDT, CDR2 YYEEEE, per germline. CDR3 length: 15 amino acids. V shed 2 bases and J shed 4 bases, with 15 bases lying between them. DNA for the CDR3: TGTGCCAGCAGCTTTTTTGCGCAGGGCTCCTATGGCTACACCTTC. This sequence encodes CASSFFAQGSYGYTF.

The rearrangement joins TRBV5-1 to TRBJ2-7; the D is unclear. The CDR3 is 12 amino acids. The germline V gene has CDR1 SGHRS and CDR2 YFSETQ. V shed 7 bases and J shed 2 bases, with 10 bases lying between them. In DNA form, the CDR3 reads TGCGCCAGCTGTTCGACACCCTACGAGCAGTACTTC. Its translation: CASCSTPYEQYF. The full variable domain, with the rest looked up from reference TRBV5-1 and TRBJ2-7, is KAGVTQTPRYLIKTRGQQVTLSCSPISGHRSVSWYQQTPGQGLQFLFEYFSETQRNKGNFPGRFSGRQFSNSRSEMNVSTLELGDSALYLCASCSTPYEQYFGPGTRLTVT.

The sample holds a few counts of this clone. V gene TRBV4-1 combines with J gene TRBJ2-7, with TRBD1 matching 7 bases. CDR1 is MGHRA, CDR2 YSYEKL, per germline. The CDR3 loop spans 15 amino acids. Losses at the gene ends were 1 base for V and 4 bases for J; bases not matched to a gene: 7. The CDR3 sequence: CASSQGQGTGYEQYF. Written as DNA, the CDR3 is TGCGCCAGCAGCCAAGGACAGGGTACAGGTTACGAGCAGTACTTC.

This clone was counted between two and nine times. The gene calls are TRBV30 and TRBJ2-1; unclear D gene. This CDR3 has 14 amino acids. The germline V gene has CDR1 GTSNPN and CDR2 SVGIG (reference sequence). V was pared by 3 bases and J by 0 bases, with 9 bases between. Here the CDR3 DNA reads TGTGCCTGGAGGGTAAGGAGCTCCTACAATGAGCAGTTCTTC. Its protein product is CAWRVRSSYNEQFF.

This clone was counted only a few times. The CDR3 sequence: CSVDLGGYTF. CDR3 DNA: TGCAGCGTTGACCTCGGGGGCTACACCTTC. The chain combines TRBV29-1 with TRBJ1-2; D call uncertain. Germline V gives CDR1 SQVTM, CDR2 ANQGSEA. Trimming took 3 bases from V and 8 from J, leaving 7 bases between them. The length of the CDR3 is 10 residues.

This clone has only a few counts. J is TRBJ2-6 and V is TRBV7-2, with TRBD2 matching over 10 bases. Germline values: CDR1 SGHTA, CDR2 FQGNSA. The J segment lost 1 base and the V segment lost 5 bases, leaving 8 bases of the junction unmatched. The length of the CDR3 is 18 residues. The CDR3 here is CASSQAGGGASGANVLTF. The CDR3 nucleotides are TGTGCCAGCAGCCAAGCGGGAGGGGGCGCATCTGGGGCCAACGTCCTGACTTTC.

This clone was recorded a few times. This rearrangement joins TRBV2 to TRBJ1-1; unclear D gene. From germline, CDR1 is SNHLY and CDR2 FYNNEI. This CDR3 region has 13 residues. The V end lost 3 bases, the J end lost 4 bases, and 9 bases lay between the germline ends. The CDR3 DNA is TGTGCCAGCAGTGATGGAGAACCCACTGAAGCTTTCTTT. Translation: CASSDGEPTEAFF.

The chain is built from TRBV30 and TRBJ2-7; TRBD1 matches at 9 bases. The length of the CDR3 is 14 residues. The germline CDR1 and CDR2 sequences are GTSNPN and SVGIG (reference sequence). Trimming at V came to 5 bases and at J to 0 bases, leaving 5 bases not matched to a gene. In DNA form, the CDR3 reads TGTGCCTGGGGGGGACAGGGCCTCTCCTACGAGCAGTACTTC. Its protein product is CAWGGQGLSYEQYF.

The V call is TRBV29-1, the J call TRBJ1-4; TRBD1 matches at 9 bases. The CDR3 runs 13 residues. Germline loops: CDR1 SQVTM, CDR2 ANQGSEA. V shed 6 bases, J shed 5 bases, and the junction held 4 bases outside the gene matches. CDR3 DNA: TGCAGCGTCCTGGACAGGGGAAATGAAAAACTGTTTTTT. Translated: CSVLDRGNEKLFF.

This clone was detected a few times. The V and J genes are TRBV28 and TRBJ2-7; 7 positions match TRBD2. The CDR3 runs 13 residues. CDR1 MDHEN and CDR2 SYDVKM come from the germline V gene. Unmatched junction bases numbered 5, after V lost 7 bases and J lost 2 bases. The CDR3 is CASNLGLAYEQYF. The DNA of the CDR3 is TGTGCCAGCAATCTCGGACTAGCCTACGAGCAGTACTTC.

This clone occurred a few times. The chain employs TRBV28 and TRBJ1-1, with 8 bases matching TRBD1. Trimming at V came to 7 bases and at J to 5 bases, leaving 6 bases not matched to a gene. The CDR3 totals 13 residues. Germline loops: CDR1 MDHEN, CDR2 SYDVKM. The CDR3 coding sequence is TGTGCCAGCACCCAGGGGGCAGGAACTGAAGCTTTCTTT. It translates to CASTQGAGTEAFF.

The chain links TRBV11-2 to TRBJ2-5; tentative D call: TRBD2 (6 bases). This CDR3 has 14 amino acids. The V gene lost 5 bases and the J gene lost 4 bases, with 14 bases spanning the gap. From germline, CDR1 is SGHAT and CDR2 FQNNGV. This CDR3 is CASSQMEGRETQYF. The DNA of the CDR3 is TGTGCCAGCAGCCAAATGGAGGGGAGAGAGACCCAGTACTTC.

This clone was seen a handful of times. This chain uses TRBV29-1 with TRBJ1-1; D is possibly TRBD1 (5 bases). The V gene lost 4 bases and the J gene lost 5 bases, with 11 bases spanning the gap. Germline V gives CDR1 SQVTM, CDR2 ANQGSEA. The CDR3 length is 12 residues. The CDR3: CSVVVRDTEAFF. The CDR3 DNA reads as TGCAGCGTTGTAGTCAGGGATACTGAAGCTTTCTTT.

This clone was observed a few times. The chain uses TRBV29-1 and TRBJ2-5; possibly TRBD1 for D (5 bases). This CDR3 is built from 14 residues. V lost 1 base to trimming and J lost 1 base, with 10 bases between them. CDR1 is SQVTM, CDR2 ANQGSEA, per germline. CDR3 region: CSVEVVGAQETQYF. Written as DNA, the CDR3 is TGCAGCGTTGAAGTCGTAGGGGCCCAAGAGACCCAGTACTTC.

The chain uses TRBV29-1 and TRBJ2-3; 12 nucleotides agree with TRBD2. V shed 4 bases and J 5 bases; nucleotides not matched to a gene: 13. The CDR3 is 17 amino acids. Germline V gives CDR1 SQVTM, CDR2 ANQGSEA. As DNA, the CDR3 is TGCAGCGTTGTCCGCCTAGCGGGAGGGCCCTCTGTAGATACGCAGTATTTT. Protein sequence: CSVVRLAGGPSVDTQYF.

The rearrangement joins TRBV25-1 to TRBJ2-7, with 7 bases matching TRBD2. V dropped 1 base and J dropped 7; count of bases not matched to a gene: 1. The V gene's germline CDR1 is MGHDK and CDR2 SYGVNS. The CDR3 totals 12 residues. The CDR3 coding sequence is TGTGCCAGCAGTGAATCCGGGGGGGAGCAGTACTTC. Its translation: CASSESGGEQYF.

V usage is TRBV30 and J usage is TRBJ2-1; 10 nucleotides match TRBD2. J was trimmed by 4 bases and V by 8 bases; bases with no gene match: 8. The CDR3 length is 14 residues. Germline CDR1 GTSNPN, CDR2 SVGIG (reference sequence). The CDR3 bases are TGTGCCGGTGTAACTAGCGGGACATACAATGAGCAGTTCTTC. Protein: CAGVTSGTYNEQFF.

This clone was seen only once. The chain is built from TRBV13 and TRBJ2-7; D is undetermined. The CDR3 has 14 amino acids. Trimming stripped 1 base from V and 4 bases from J, with 11 bases between. CDR1 is PRHDT, CDR2 FYEKMQ, per germline (reference sequence). CDR3 sequence reads: CASSLVDSPYEQYF. Here the CDR3 DNA reads TGTGCCAGCAGCTTAGTAGACTCCCCATACGAGCAGTACTTC.

In this sample, this clone turned up once. The chain recombines TRBV27 with TRBJ1-2; no firm D call. The CDR3 covers 13 residues. Trimming stripped 2 bases from V and 6 bases from J, with 10 bases between. From germline, CDR1 is MNHEY and CDR2 SMNVEV (reference sequence). The chain's CDR3 is CASSLARRDGYTF. CDR3 sequence (DNA): TGTGCCAGCAGTTTAGCGCGGCGGGATGGCTACACCTTC.

The rearrangement links TRBV11-2 to TRBJ2-2; unclear D gene. The CDR3 contains 15 residues. V lost 5 bases and J lost 8, with 18 bases in between. Germline assignment: CDR1 SGHAT and CDR2 FQNNGV. DNA of the CDR3: TGTGCCAGCAGCAAATTCGCAGGCAGTCAGGGGGAGCTGTTTTTT. Protein: CASSKFAGSQGELFF.

The rearrangement links TRBV7-9 to TRBJ2-5, with 7 bases matching TRBD1. V gave up 4 bases and J gave up 5 bases; unmatched junction bases: 13. The length of the CDR3 is 16 residues. Germline lookup yields CDR1 SEHNR and CDR2 FQNEAQ (reference sequence). The CDR3 DNA follows: TGTGCCAGCAGCTCAAGAGAGGGGGCCGTGTTCGAGACCCAGTACTTC. It specifies CASSSREGAVFETQYF.

The V gene is TRBV29-1, the J gene TRBJ2-5; tentatively, D is TRBD2 (6 bases). Germline V gene sequence: CDR1 SQVTM, CDR2 ANQGSEA. Trimming stripped 4 bases from V and 3 bases from J, with 12 bases between. CDR3 length: 13 residues. The CDR3 DNA sequence: TGCAGCGTTGTGGACTACGCGAAAGAGACCCAGTACTTC. Its protein product is CSVVDYAKETQYF.

Regarding this clone: Other DNA sequences in the sample encode the same CDR3. V is TRBV30 and J is TRBJ1-5; D is unresolved. The CDR3 has 14 amino acids. Germline V gives CDR1 GTSNPN, CDR2 SVGIG (reference sequence). The ends were cut back, 3 bases at V and 2 bases at J, with 11 bases in the middle. The CDR3 DNA follows: TGTGCCTGGAGCGGCGGGGTGGGCAATCAGCCCCAGCATTTT. Translated: CAWSGGVGNQPQHF. Based on the CDR3 plus reference TRBV30 and TRBJ1-5, the full variable domain is SQTIHQWPATLVQPVGSPLSLECTVEGTSNPNLYWYRQAAGRGLQLLFYSVGIGQISSEVPQNLSASRPQDRQFILSSKKLLLSDSGFYLCAWSGGVGNQPQHFGDGTRLSIL.

This clone was detected many times. The chain employs TRBV23-1 and TRBJ2-7; D is unclear. TRBV23-1 is recorded as an ORF, its role being uncertain. Trimming removed 0 bases from V and 4 bases from J, with 1 base in between. This CDR3 region has 11 residues. The CDR3 sequence: CASSQSYEQYF. The CDR3 DNA follows: TGCGCCAGCAGTCAATCGTACGAGCAGTACTTC.

This clone has just a few counts. V gene TRBV30 combines with J gene TRBJ2-7; D gene ambiguous. Germline V lookup: CDR1 GTSNPN, CDR2 SVGIG (reference sequence). The CDR3 sequence is 10 residues long. Trimming removed 5 bases from V and 3 bases from J, with 5 bases in between. The CDR3 nucleotides are TGTGCCTGGGGCAACTACGAGCAGTACTTC. It translates to CAWGNYEQYF.